In this sample, the clone carrying this T cell receptor beta chain turned up a few times. Its antigen is currently unknown. Germline CDR1 is MNHEY and CDR2 is SVGAGI. Trimming cost V 10 bases and J 2 bases, with 10 bases left between them. This CDR3 contains 12 residues. It was from PBMCs that CD4+ and CD8+ T cells were sorted. The data belong to a study of CD8+ T cells in alopecia areata. Study-wide background: Treated individuals took tofacitinib by mouth, 5 to 10 mg twice daily.

Study-level points and caveats: Sequencing of scalp samples also includes resident alphabeta T cells from normal skin.

Sequencing templates came from extracted RNA that was reverse transcribed into cDNA. The table came from immunoSEQ multiplex PCR; TCRdb's copy has only in-frame clones and leaves some out. In the table there are 200,000 to 250,000 clones, roughly 57% of which are singletons. Material: CD4+ T cells sorted from blood, obtained at week 0. This clonotype originated in a human donor with alopecia areata. The chain couples TRBV6-5 to TRBJ2-3; D remains unclear. CDR3 in amino acids: CATSRSTDTQYF. The DNA of the CDR3 is TGTGCCACCTCCCGGTCCACAGATACGCAGTATTTT.